Below are 20 T cell receptor beta chains sequenced from a single sample in a study of identical twins. TCRdb re-called the 5' RACE reads through MiXCR, storing one row per CDR3 protein. This table holds some 500,000 distinct CDR3 sequences, about 20% found once. The same data also contributed to another study, on T cells expressing NK-cell markers.

Sequenced sample: CD4+ T cells sorted from blood. The receptors were gathered from a woman between 18 and 30 years old in good health.

The table lists this clonotype with a few counts. The chain recombines TRBV20-1 with TRBJ2-1; D is possibly TRBD2 (6 bases). In germline, CDR1 is DFQATT, CDR2 SNEGSKA (reference sequence). V lost 1 base and J lost 2, with 15 bases in between. The CDR3 runs to 16 residues. The CDR3 DNA follows: TGCAGTGCTAGAGTTGGAGCGGGTGCAACCTACAATGAGCAGTTCTTC. Translated: CSARVGAGATYNEQFF.

Note on this clonotype: Just one base apart from a much larger clone, this may be a read error. This chain uses TRBV12-3 or TRBV12-4 with TRBJ2-1, with D possibly being TRBD2 (5 bases). This CDR3 contains 14 residues. The CDR3 DNA sequence: TGTGCCAGCAGACCTACCTCGACTTTCGGGGAGCAGCTCTTC. Encoded protein: CASRPTSTFGEQLF.

This clonotype has a handful of counts. The chain recombines TRBV7-2 with TRBJ2-1, with 10 nucleotides matching TRBD2. The CDR3 length is 15 residues. Germline V lookup: CDR1 SGHTA, CDR2 FQGNSA. Unmatched junction bases numbered 8, after V lost 5 bases and J lost 7 bases. CDR3 DNA: TGTGCCAGCAGCCCGGACAGCGGGAGGGCAAATGAGCAGTTCTTC. It translates to CASSPDSGRANEQFF.

This clonotype was seen once. CDR3 region: CSARGTSGNNEQYF. CDR3 sequence (DNA): TGCAGTGCTCGCGGGACTAGCGGGAACAACGAGCAGTACTTC. The chain carries TRBV20-1 and TRBJ2-7; 13 bases align to TRBD2. The germline V gene encodes CDR1 DFQATT and CDR2 SNEGSKA (reference sequence). The J segment lost 5 bases and the V segment lost 5 bases, leaving 6 bases of the junction unmatched. The CDR3 spans 14 residues.

The V call is TRBV5-1, the J call TRBJ2-5, with TRBD2 identical over 12 bases. CDR1 is SGHRS, CDR2 YFSETQ, per germline. The CDR3 consists of 14 residues. Losses at the gene ends were 2 bases for V and 5 bases for J; bases not matched to a gene: 1. The CDR3 nucleotides are TGCGCCAGCAGCTTCGGGACTAGCGGGGAGACCCAGTACTTC. Translating it yields CASSFGTSGETQYF. Combining the CDR3 with reference TRBV5-1 and TRBJ2-5 gives the whole variable domain KAGVTQTPRYLIKTRGQQVTLSCSPISGHRSVSWYQQTPGQGLQFLFEYFSETQRNKGNFPGRFSGRQFSNSRSEMNVSTLELGDSALYLCASSFGTSGETQYFGPGTRLLVL.

A word on this clonotype: One end of the junction varies from germline; a read error may be responsible. This chain connects TRBV11-2 to TRBJ2-7, with D possibly called TRBD1 or TRBD2 (5 bases each). The CDR3 totals 16 residues. From germline, CDR1 is SGHAT and CDR2 FQNNGV. The DNA of the CDR3 is TGTCCCAGCAGACATTCTCCGGGGCCATCGGACTACGAGCAGTACTTC. As protein: CPSRHSPGPSDYEQYF. The variable domain in full, with the rest retrieved from reference TRBV11-2 and TRBJ2-7, is EAGVAQSPRYKIIEKRQSVAFWCNPISGHATLYWYQQILGQGPKLLIQFQNNGVVDDSQLPKDRFSAERLKGVDSTLKIQPAKLEDSAVYLCPSRHSPGPSDYEQYFGPGTRLTVT.

The chain has TRBV2 and TRBJ2-7; TRBD1 matches 7 bases. CDR1 is SNHLY, CDR2 FYNNEI, per germline. The ends lost 5 bases at V and 4 bases at J; junction bases unmatched: 11. This CDR3 comprises 15 residues. This CDR3 reads CASSFTGTEMYEQYF. The DNA of the CDR3 is TGTGCCAGCAGTTTCACCGGGACAGAAATGTACGAGCAGTACTTC.

The rearrangement uses TRBV10-3 and TRBJ1-1; TRBD1 matches at 8 bases. V lost 5 bases to trimming and J lost 9 bases; unmatched junction nucleotides: 5. The CDR3 sequence is 12 residues long. Germline V gives CDR1 ENHRY, CDR2 SYGVKD. CDR3 protein: CAISLTGEQAFF. The CDR3, as DNA: TGTGCCATCAGTTTGACAGGGGAGCAAGCTTTCTTT.

The rearrangement links TRBV12-3 or TRBV12-4 to TRBJ1-2, with no clear D. The CDR3 has 16 amino acids. Trimming removed 1 base at V and 2 bases at J, with 14 bases between. CDR3 sequence: CASSLVSGIANYGYTF. In DNA form, the CDR3 reads TGTGCCAGCAGTTTAGTCTCCGGGATAGCAAACTATGGCTACACCTTC.

The J gene is TRBJ1-1, the V gene TRBV6-1, with a tentative D call TRBD1 (6 bases). V shed 6 bases and J shed 4 bases, with 18 bases lying between them. There are 15 residues in the CDR3. Per the germline V gene, CDR1 is MNHNS and CDR2 is SASEGT. This CDR3 reads CASRRRVRGTTEAFF. Written as DNA, the CDR3 is TGTGCCAGCAGACGCCGAGTCAGGGGTACCACTGAAGCTTTCTTT.

This clonotype was seen only a few times. The CDR3 nucleotides read TGTGCCAGCAGGGGGGTTAGGGGGCCCACAGATACGCAGTATTTT. This sequence encodes CASRGVRGPTDTQYF. The V gene is TRBV2, the J gene TRBJ2-3; TRBD1 matches 7 bases. Germline V gives CDR1 SNHLY, CDR2 FYNNEI. The CDR3 runs to 15 residues. Germline trimming cut 6 bases from V and 2 bases from J; bases unmatched to any gene: 8.

The sample holds many counts of this clonotype. V and J are TRBV29-1 and TRBJ1-5; D is ambiguous. Germline CDR1 and CDR2: SQVTM and ANQGSEA. Trimming took 1 base from V and 2 from J, leaving 6 bases between them. This CDR3 is 13 amino acids long. The CDR3 nucleotides read TGCAGCGTTGAAGTAACACGCAATCAGCCCCAGCATTTT. This encodes CSVEVTRNQPQHF.

This clonotype was observed a few times. This chain connects TRBV20-1 to TRBJ2-6; 8 bases agree with TRBD1. V was clipped by 8 bases and J by 0 bases; unmatched bases: 15. The germline V gene has CDR1 DFQATT and CDR2 SNEGSKA (reference sequence). This CDR3 comprises 18 residues. The CDR3 is CSPAPLGQDSSGANVLTF. The CDR3 region has the DNA TGCAGTCCGGCTCCCCTGGGACAGGACAGCTCTGGGGCCAACGTCCTGACTTTC.

V is TRBV6-5 and J is TRBJ2-3; D remains ambiguous. There are 14 residues in the CDR3. Germline CDR1 reads MNHEY; CDR2 reads SVGAGI. The V and J ends lost 8 bases and 2 bases respectively, with 14 bases between them. This CDR3 is CASGSLTDTDTQYF. In DNA form, the CDR3 reads TGTGCCAGCGGTTCTCTGACCGACACAGATACGCAGTATTTT.

The CDR3 DNA reads as TGTGCCAGCAGCGTAGGGGCCCAGGGGGATACGCAGTATTTT. Translating it yields CASSVGAQGDTQYF. V usage is TRBV9 and J usage is TRBJ2-3; D may be TRBD1 (6 bases). Looked up from germline, CDR1 is SGDLS and CDR2 is YYNGEE. This CDR3 is 14 amino acids long. V lost 0 bases and J lost 6, with 11 bases in between. Together with reference TRBV9 and TRBJ2-3, the CDR3 gives the full variable domain: DSGVTQTPKHLITATGQRVTLRCSPRSGDLSVYWYQQSLDQGLQFLIQYYNGEERAKGNILERFSAQQFPDLHSELNLSSLELGDSALYFCASSVGAQGDTQYFGPGTRLTVL.

This clonotype was seen a few times. The rearrangement links TRBV15 to TRBJ2-2, with D unclear. There are 16 residues in the CDR3. The germline V gene encodes CDR1 LNHNV and CDR2 YYDKDF (reference sequence). V lost 1 base, J lost 1 base, and 10 bases lay in between. The CDR3 nucleotides are TGTGCCACCAGCAGAGGCGTAGGCCAGAACACCGGGGAGCTGTTTTTT. Translation gives CATSRGVGQNTGELFF.

The chain recombines TRBV7-8 with TRBJ2-3; D is tentatively TRBD1 or TRBD2 (5 bases each). Trimming took 5 bases from V and 2 from J, leaving 11 bases between them. This CDR3 has 14 residues. Germline V CDR1 and CDR2: SGHVS, FQNEAQ. This CDR3 is CASSARGPTDTQYF. The CDR3 nucleotides are TGTGCCAGCAGCGCCCGGGGCCCCACAGATACGCAGTATTTT. The variable domain in full, with the rest retrieved from reference TRBV7-8 and TRBJ2-3, is GAGVSQSPRYKVAKRGQDVALRCDPISGHVSLFWYQQALGQGPEFLTYFQNEAQLDKSGLPSDRFFAERPEGSVSTLKIQRTQQEDSAVYLCASSARGPTDTQYFGPGTRLTVL.

The chain combines TRBV18 with TRBJ2-7, with D perhaps TRBD1 (5 bases). Germline V lookup: CDR1 KGHSH, CDR2 LQKENI. The V end was cut by 5 bases, the J end by 3 bases, with 14 bases between. CDR3 length: 14 amino acids. In nucleotides, the CDR3 is TGTGCCAGCTCATCCAAGACAGCTTTCTACGAGCAGTACTTC. It translates to CASSSKTAFYEQYF.

This clonotype was seen more than once but under ten times. Relative to the germline gene, one junction end is altered; a read error may explain this. The chain is built from TRBV7-7 and TRBJ2-5; D may be TRBD2 (6 bases). This CDR3 spans 15 amino acids. Per germline, CDR1 SSHAT and CDR2 FNYEAQ (reference sequence). In nucleotides, the CDR3 is TGTGCTAGCAGCTTAGCGGCTACCCGTCAAGAGACCCAGTACTTC. Residues: CASSLAATRQETQYF.

Only a few counts were recorded for this clonotype. V gene TRBV3-1 combines with J gene TRBJ2-1; D is perhaps TRBD2 (5 bases). This CDR3 is built from 14 residues. V was cut by 8 bases and J by 0 bases, with 11 bases left in between. CDR1 and CDR2 (germline): LGHDT, YNNKEL (reference sequence). Here the CDR3 reads CASAPAGSYNEQFF. The CDR3 coding sequence is TGTGCCAGCGCCCCCGCGGGCTCCTACAATGAGCAGTTCTTC.